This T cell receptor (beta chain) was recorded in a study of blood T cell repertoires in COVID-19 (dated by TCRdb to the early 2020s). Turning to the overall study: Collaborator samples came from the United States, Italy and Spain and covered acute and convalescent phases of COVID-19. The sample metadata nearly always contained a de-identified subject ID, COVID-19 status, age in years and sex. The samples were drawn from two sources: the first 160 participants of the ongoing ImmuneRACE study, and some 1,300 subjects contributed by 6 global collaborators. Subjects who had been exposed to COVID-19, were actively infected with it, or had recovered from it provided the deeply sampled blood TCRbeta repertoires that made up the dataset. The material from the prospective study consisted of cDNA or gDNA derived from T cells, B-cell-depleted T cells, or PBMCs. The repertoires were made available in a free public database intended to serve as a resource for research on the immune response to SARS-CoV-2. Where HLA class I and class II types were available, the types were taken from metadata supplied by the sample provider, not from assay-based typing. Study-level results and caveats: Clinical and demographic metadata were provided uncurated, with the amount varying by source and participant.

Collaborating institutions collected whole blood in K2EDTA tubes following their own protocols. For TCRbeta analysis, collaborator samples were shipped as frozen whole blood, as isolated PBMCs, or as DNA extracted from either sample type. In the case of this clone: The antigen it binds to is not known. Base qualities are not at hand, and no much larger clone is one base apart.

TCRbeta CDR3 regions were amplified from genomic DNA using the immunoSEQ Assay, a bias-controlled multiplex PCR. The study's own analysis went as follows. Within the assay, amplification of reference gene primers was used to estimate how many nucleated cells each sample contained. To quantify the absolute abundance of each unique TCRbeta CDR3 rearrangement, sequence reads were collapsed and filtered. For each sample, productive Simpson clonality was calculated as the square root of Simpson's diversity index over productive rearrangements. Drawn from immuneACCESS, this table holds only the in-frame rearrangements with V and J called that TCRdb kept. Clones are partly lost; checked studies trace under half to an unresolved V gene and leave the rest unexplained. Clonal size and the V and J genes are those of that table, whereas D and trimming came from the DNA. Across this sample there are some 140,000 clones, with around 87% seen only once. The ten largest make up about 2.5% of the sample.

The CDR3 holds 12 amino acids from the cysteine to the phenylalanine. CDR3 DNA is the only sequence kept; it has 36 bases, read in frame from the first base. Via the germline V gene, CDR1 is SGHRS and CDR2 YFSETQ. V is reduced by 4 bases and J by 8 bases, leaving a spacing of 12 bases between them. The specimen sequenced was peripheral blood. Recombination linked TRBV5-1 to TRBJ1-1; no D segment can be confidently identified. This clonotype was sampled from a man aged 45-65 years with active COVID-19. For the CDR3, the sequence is CASSLPGAEAFF. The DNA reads TGCGCCAGCAGCCTCCCGGGAGCGGAAGCTTTCTTT.